This T cell receptor beta chain was recovered during a study of blood T cells in healthy people across ages. Study summary: There was about one barcoded beta molecule captured by template switching per two T cells. Study observations and caveats: Diversity figures based on one million T cells were deemed too low. Aged donors had fewer naive CD4+ cells and lower diversity than long-lived donors.

There are a few counts of this clonotype. No antigen is known for it. Sample-barcoded 5' priming and a J-beta primer mix drove a second PCR of about 6 to 11 cycles. Tagging of each cDNA molecule was performed by a template-switch adaptor with 12 random nucleotides. TCRdb passed the 5' RACE reads through MiXCR, listing each CDR3 protein once. The table lists around 870,000 distinct CDR3 sequences, 25% to 35% of them singletons. Germline V lookup: CDR1 MNHEY, CDR2 SVGEGT. CDR3 size: 17 residues. Between the trimmed V and J ends, which lost 0 bases and 4 bases, there was a span of 17 bases. The rearrangement uses TRBV6-2 or TRBV6-3 and TRBJ2-3; D is unclear. Material: blood. The sequence was collected from a woman aged 80 or older in good health. CDR3 in amino acids: CASSYSAAGFTADTQYF. CDR3 bases: TGTGCCAGCAGTTACTCGGCGGCCGGTTTTACAGCAGATACGCAGTATTTT.